The 24 T cell receptor beta chains below all came from one sample that was sequenced in a study of HIV-infected patients and healthy controls. Reverse transcription used around 480 ng RNA and constant-region primers for alpha and beta. Each of the alpha and beta chains got its own library through chain-specific third strand synthesis with indices. TCRdb redid the calling of the 5' RACE reads with MiXCR, one entry per CDR3 protein. The sample consists of some 4,600 distinct CDR3 sequences, roughly 7.3% of them appearing once. Whole blood was used without fractionation, so all unsorted peripheral T cells were included. The sample here was blood, taken before antiretroviral therapy. These receptors all stem from an adult with HIV infection.

This clonotype was observed a handful of times. V is TRBV5-1 and J is TRBJ2-3, with 8 bases that match TRBD1. The germline V gene encodes CDR1 SGHRS and CDR2 YFSETQ. The CDR3 extends over 15 amino acids. Trimming cost V 0 bases and J 1 base; bases outside gene matches: 1. The CDR3, as DNA: TGCGCCAGCAGCTTGGAACAGGGGGGCACAGATACGCAGTATTTT. Protein sequence: CASSLEQGGTDTQYF.

Many counts were recorded for this clonotype. This CDR3 reads CASSLGMPGQETDTQYF. The DNA for the CDR3 is TGTGCCAGCAGCTTAGGGATGCCGGGACAGGAAACAGATACGCAGTATTTT. The chain employs TRBV7-2 and TRBJ2-3; TRBD1 aligns across 8 bases. V was clipped by 1 base and J by 3 bases; unmatched bases: 9. The CDR3 length is 17 residues. CDR1 SGHTA and CDR2 FQGNSA come from the germline V gene.

The genes are TRBV29-1 and TRBJ2-1; D is uncertain. This CDR3 has 17 residues. Germline V CDR1 and CDR2: SQVTM, ANQGSEA. V was trimmed by 0 bases and J by 6 bases, leaving 21 bases between them. The CDR3 DNA is TGCAGCGTTGAAGATGCAGAGGCGGTGGGGTCCCCCAATGAGCAGTTCTTC. Translated, it gives CSVEDAEAVGSPNEQFF.

In its sample, this clonotype is medium-sized (0.01 to 0.1%). The chain joins TRBV6-5 to TRBJ1-6; TRBD1 aligns across 10 bases. CDR3 length equals 17 residues. Germline values: CDR1 MNHEY, CDR2 SVGAGI. V was clipped by 6 bases and J by 6 bases; unmatched bases: 11. CDR3 loop: CASSLGGQGLGNSPLHF. In DNA, the CDR3 is TGTGCCAGCAGCCTAGGGGGACAGGGGTTGGGTAATTCACCCCTCCACTTT.

This clonotype was picked up a small number of times. The chain links TRBV5-1 to TRBJ2-1, with 8 bases lining up with TRBD2. This CDR3 is 16 amino acids long. The V gene's germline CDR1 is SGHRS and CDR2 YFSETQ. J lost 0 bases, V lost 0 bases, and 2 bases had no gene match. The CDR3 sequence is CASSLGSGVSYNEQFF. Here the CDR3 DNA reads TGCGCCAGCAGCTTGGGTAGCGGGGTCTCCTACAATGAGCAGTTCTTC.

The gene calls are TRBV5-1 and TRBJ1-4; D gene ambiguous. Germline loops: CDR1 SGHRS, CDR2 YFSETQ. Trimming shortened V by 6 bases and J by 0 bases, and 9 bases separated the two germline ends. The length of the CDR3 is 14 residues. CDR3: CASKGDPTNEKLFF. CDR3 nucleotides: TGCGCCAGCAAGGGAGATCCAACTAATGAAAAACTGTTTTTT. Together with reference TRBV5-1 and TRBJ1-4, the CDR3 gives the full variable domain: KAGVTQTPRYLIKTRGQQVTLSCSPISGHRSVSWYQQTPGQGLQFLFEYFSETQRNKGNFPGRFSGRQFSNSRSEMNVSTLELGDSALYLCASKGDPTNEKLFFGSGTQLSVL.

The sample holds a few counts of this clonotype. CDR3 bases: TGTGCCAGCAGGAAAACCCCCAATGAGCAGTTCTTC. This gives the protein CASRKTPNEQFF. V is TRBV6-1 and J is TRBJ2-1; D ambiguous. The CDR3 loop spans 12 amino acids. Trimming took 6 bases from V and 6 from J, leaving 9 bases between them. The germline V gene has CDR1 MNHNS and CDR2 SASEGT.

This clonotype is labeled as medium-sized. The CDR3 reads CASSPPGSNREKLFF. The DNA for the CDR3 is TGTGCCAGCAGCCCCCCAGGATCAAATCGTGAAAAACTGTTTTTT. J is TRBJ1-4 and V is TRBV4-2; D gene ambiguous. The germline CDR1 and CDR2 sequences are LGHNA and YNFKEQ. The germline V and J ends were trimmed by 4 bases and 7 bases, with 16 bases remaining between them. The CDR3 consists of 15 residues.

By share, this clonotype counts as medium-sized. This chain links TRBV9 with TRBJ1-2, with D perhaps TRBD1 (6 bases). The CDR3 is 16 residues long. Germline V gene sequence: CDR1 SGDLS, CDR2 YYNGEE. Trimming left V 3 bases short and J 2 bases short, with 17 bases between. CDR3 region: CASSELEGDINYGYTF. The CDR3 nucleotides are TGTGCCAGCAGCGAATTAGAGGGGGATATCAACTATGGCTACACCTTC.

This clonotype is large within its sample. This chain links TRBV5-1 with TRBJ2-3; the D is unclear. CDR3 length equals 12 residues. Deletions cut 4 bases from V and 2 bases from J, with 5 bases between. Germline-derived CDR1 and CDR2 are SGHRS and YFSETQ. The CDR3 region is CASSPNTDTQYF. CDR3 sequence (DNA): TGCGCCAGCAGCCCAAACACAGATACGCAGTATTTT. The full variable domain, in which reference TRBV5-1 and TRBJ2-3 provide the parts outside the CDR3, is KAGVTQTPRYLIKTRGQQVTLSCSPISGHRSVSWYQQTPGQGLQFLFEYFSETQRNKGNFPGRFSGRQFSNSRSEMNVSTLELGDSALYLCASSPNTDTQYFGPGTRLTVL.

This clonotype came up many times. CDR3 nucleotides: TGTGCCAGCAGCTTGGAATTCGGCAGGGGGCGCACAGATACGCAGTATTTT. It specifies CASSLEFGRGRTDTQYF. This chain links TRBV5-6 with TRBJ2-3; 8 nucleotides agree with TRBD1. CDR3 length: 17 residues. V lost 0 bases and J lost 1; bases outside the gene matches: 7. CDR1 is SGHDT, CDR2 YYEEEE, per germline.

This clonotype was picked up a small number of times. The genes are TRBV19 and TRBJ1-1, with D unresolved. Trimming took 7 bases from V and 5 from J, leaving 11 bases between them. The CDR3 loop spans 12 amino acids. Looked up from germline, CDR1 is LNHDA and CDR2 is SQIVND (reference sequence). CDR3 in amino acids: CASMTGWTEAFF. The CDR3 DNA reads TGTGCCAGTATGACGGGCTGGACTGAAGCTTTCTTT.

In its sample, this clonotype was seen a few times. The chain employs TRBV29-1 and TRBJ2-4; a possible D gene is TRBD1 (5 bases). V lost 1 base to trimming and J lost 4 bases, with 5 bases between them. Per the germline V gene, CDR1 is SQVTM and CDR2 is ANQGSEA. The CDR3 loop spans 12 amino acids. The chain's CDR3 is CSVEGTKNIQYF. In DNA form, the CDR3 reads TGCAGCGTTGAAGGGACAAAAAACATTCAGTACTTC. Drawing the rest from reference TRBV29-1 and TRBJ2-4, the complete variable domain is SAVISQKPSRDICQRGTSLTIQCQVDSQVTMMFWYRQQPGQSLTLIATANQGSEATYESGFVIDKFPISRPNLTFSTLTVSNMSPEDSSIYLCSVEGTKNIQYFGAGTRLSVL.

In its sample, this clonotype ranks as medium-sized. The rearrangement joins TRBV28 to TRBJ2-1, with 7 bases matching TRBD2. Trimming removed 3 bases from V and 6 bases from J; junction bases left unmatched: 5. Per the germline V gene, CDR1 is MDHEN and CDR2 is SYDVKM. The CDR3 loop spans 14 amino acids. For the CDR3, the DNA is TGTGCCAGCAGTTTTCTACTAGCGAGCAATGAGCAGTTCTTC. Translated, it gives CASSFLLASNEQFF.

This clonotype was observed at least ten times. V and J are TRBV20-1 and TRBJ2-3, with D possibly called TRBD1 or TRBD2 (6 bases each). The CDR3 is made up of 15 amino acids. Germline CDR1 DFQATT, CDR2 SNEGSKA (reference sequence). V shed 6 bases and J shed 0 bases, with 16 bases lying between them. The CDR3 coding sequence is TGCAGTGCACAAGGGGCGGGACATAGCACAGATACGCAGTATTTT. Translation gives CSAQGAGHSTDTQYF.

This chain joins TRBV19 and TRBJ2-1; D might be TRBD2 (6 bases). Germline CDR1 is LNHDA and CDR2 is SQIVND (reference sequence). Trimming cost V 6 bases and J 0 bases, with 9 bases left between them. There are 14 residues in the CDR3. This CDR3 is CASSIGSSYNEQFF. The CDR3, as DNA: TGTGCCAGTAGCATCGGGAGCTCCTACAATGAGCAGTTCTTC.

This clonotype has a handful of counts. The rearrangement joins TRBV5-1 to TRBJ2-3; D is undetermined. This CDR3 region has 17 residues. V was cut by 0 bases and J by 2 bases, with 16 bases left in between. Germline V gene sequence: CDR1 SGHRS, CDR2 YFSETQ. CDR3 coding DNA: TGCGCCAGCAGCTTGGTAGGTCAGGTCTCCTCCACAGATACGCAGTATTTT. Protein product: CASSLVGQVSSTDTQYF.

In its sample, this clonotype is medium-sized (0.01 to 0.1%). The chain has TRBV18 and TRBJ1-1; TRBD1 matches at 7 bases. Germline V gene sequence: CDR1 KGHSH, CDR2 LQKENI. Trimming removed 6 bases from V and 4 bases from J; junction bases left unmatched: 5. The length of the CDR3 is 13 residues. The CDR3 coding sequence is TGTGCCAGCTCTCTCTGGGACAGCACTGAAGCTTTCTTT. Its protein is CASSLWDSTEAFF.

This clonotype was recorded at least ten times. The V and J genes are TRBV6-5 and TRBJ1-6, with D unresolved. V dropped 7 bases and J dropped 10 bases, with 23 bases sitting between them. Germline V lookup: CDR1 MNHEY, CDR2 SVGAGI. The CDR3 is made up of 16 amino acids. The CDR3 DNA follows: TGTGCCAGCATCAACTCCTTTCGACACGAATGGTCACCCCTCCACTTT. Protein: CASINSFRHEWSPLHF.

This clonotype rates as large. The chain couples TRBV20-1 to TRBJ2-1; 9 bases map to TRBD2. This CDR3 contains 15 residues. V lost 6 bases and J lost 6; bases outside the gene matches: 12. Per germline, CDR1 DFQATT and CDR2 SNEGSKA (reference sequence). DNA of the CDR3: TGCAGTGCCCGCCCCGGGACTAGCCCCGGCAATGAGCAGTTCTTC. Translating it yields CSARPGTSPGNEQFF.

This clonotype is labeled medium-sized. The chain links TRBV28 to TRBJ1-2; D is ambiguous. With 3 bases removed from V and 3 bases from J, the gap between germline ends came to 5 bases. The CDR3 loop spans 12 amino acids. Germline lookup yields CDR1 MDHEN and CDR2 SYDVKM. Here the CDR3 reads CASSFMDYGYTF. DNA for the CDR3: TGTGCCAGCAGTTTTATGGACTATGGCTACACCTTC.

This clonotype is classed as medium-sized. The V call is TRBV5-1, the J call TRBJ1-2; D may be TRBD1 (5 bases). V gave up 0 bases and J gave up 11 bases, with 20 bases separating them. Germline-derived CDR1 and CDR2 are SGHRS and YFSETQ. This CDR3 region has 15 residues. The CDR3 loop reads CASSLAGIPGRGYTF. Written as DNA, the CDR3 is TGCGCCAGCAGCTTGGCCGGCATCCCCGGTCGGGGGTACACCTTC.

This clonotype was detected ten times or more. The chain combines TRBV28 with TRBJ2-3; 12 bases map to TRBD2. CDR3 length equals 16 residues. Per the germline V gene, CDR1 is MDHEN and CDR2 is SYDVKM. After removal of 6 bases from V and 6 bases from J, the junction contained 10 bases not matched to a gene. The CDR3 DNA reads TGTGCCAGCAGGGAAGGACTAGCGGGGTCTATTGATACGCAGTATTTT. Its translation: CASREGLAGSIDTQYF.

The rearrangement links TRBV6-5 to TRBJ2-2; maybe TRBD2 (5 bases). The CDR3 sequence is 13 residues long. V was clipped by 2 bases and J by 4 bases, with 5 bases between them. Germline CDR1 reads MNHEY; CDR2 reads SVGAGI. The CDR3 DNA reads TGTGCCAGCAGTTACGGGAGCACCGGGGAGCTGTTTTTT. Translation: CASSYGSTGELFF.